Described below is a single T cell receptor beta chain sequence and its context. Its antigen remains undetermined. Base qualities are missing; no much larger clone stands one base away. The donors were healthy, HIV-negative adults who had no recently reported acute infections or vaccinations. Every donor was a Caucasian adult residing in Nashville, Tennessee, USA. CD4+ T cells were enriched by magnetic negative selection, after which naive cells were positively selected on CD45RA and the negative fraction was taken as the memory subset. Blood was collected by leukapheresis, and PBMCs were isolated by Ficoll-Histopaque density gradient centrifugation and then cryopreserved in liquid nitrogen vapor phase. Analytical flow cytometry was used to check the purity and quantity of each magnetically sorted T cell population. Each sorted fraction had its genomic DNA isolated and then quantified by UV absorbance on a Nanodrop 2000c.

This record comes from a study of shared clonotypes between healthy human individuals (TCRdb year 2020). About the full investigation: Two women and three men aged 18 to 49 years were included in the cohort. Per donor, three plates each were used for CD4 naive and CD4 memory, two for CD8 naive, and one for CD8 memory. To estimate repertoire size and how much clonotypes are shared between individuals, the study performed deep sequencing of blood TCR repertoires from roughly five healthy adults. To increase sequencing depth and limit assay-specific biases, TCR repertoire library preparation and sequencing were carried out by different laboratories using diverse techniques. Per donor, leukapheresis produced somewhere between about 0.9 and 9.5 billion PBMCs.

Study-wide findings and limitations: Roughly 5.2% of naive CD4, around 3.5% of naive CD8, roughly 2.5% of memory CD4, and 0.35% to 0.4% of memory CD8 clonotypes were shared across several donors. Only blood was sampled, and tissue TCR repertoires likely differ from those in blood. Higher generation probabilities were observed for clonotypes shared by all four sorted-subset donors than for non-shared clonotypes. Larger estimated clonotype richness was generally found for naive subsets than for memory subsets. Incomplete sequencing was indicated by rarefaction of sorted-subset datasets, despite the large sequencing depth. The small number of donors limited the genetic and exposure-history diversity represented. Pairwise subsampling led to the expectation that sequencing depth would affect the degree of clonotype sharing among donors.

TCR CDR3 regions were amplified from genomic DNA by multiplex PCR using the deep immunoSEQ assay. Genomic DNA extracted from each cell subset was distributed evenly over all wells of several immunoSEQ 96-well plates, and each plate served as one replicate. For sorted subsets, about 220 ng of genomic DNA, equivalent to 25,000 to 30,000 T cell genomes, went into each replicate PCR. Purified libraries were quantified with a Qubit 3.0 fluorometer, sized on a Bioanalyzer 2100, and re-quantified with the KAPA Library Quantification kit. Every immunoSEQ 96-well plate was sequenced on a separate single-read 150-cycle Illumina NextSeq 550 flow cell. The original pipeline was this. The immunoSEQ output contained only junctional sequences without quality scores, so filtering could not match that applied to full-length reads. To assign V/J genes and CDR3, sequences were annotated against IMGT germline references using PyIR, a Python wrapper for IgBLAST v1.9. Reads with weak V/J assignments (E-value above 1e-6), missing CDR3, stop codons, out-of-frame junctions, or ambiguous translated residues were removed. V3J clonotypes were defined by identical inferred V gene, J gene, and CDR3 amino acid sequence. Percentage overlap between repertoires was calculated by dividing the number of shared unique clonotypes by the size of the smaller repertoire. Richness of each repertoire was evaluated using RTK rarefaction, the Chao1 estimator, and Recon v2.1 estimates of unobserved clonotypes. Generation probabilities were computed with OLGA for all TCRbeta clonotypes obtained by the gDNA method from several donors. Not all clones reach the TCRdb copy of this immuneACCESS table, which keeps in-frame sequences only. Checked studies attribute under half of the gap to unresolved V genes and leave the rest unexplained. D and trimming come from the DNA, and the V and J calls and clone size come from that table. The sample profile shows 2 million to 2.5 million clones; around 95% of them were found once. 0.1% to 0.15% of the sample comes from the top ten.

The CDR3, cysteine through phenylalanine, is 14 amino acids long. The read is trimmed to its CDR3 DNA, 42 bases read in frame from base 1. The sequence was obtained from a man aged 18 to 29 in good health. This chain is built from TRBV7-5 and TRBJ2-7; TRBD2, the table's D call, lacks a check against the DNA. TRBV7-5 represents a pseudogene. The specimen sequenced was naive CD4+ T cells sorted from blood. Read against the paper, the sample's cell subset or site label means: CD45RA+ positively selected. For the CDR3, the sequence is CARSPGLASYEQYF. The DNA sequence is TGTGCCAGAAGCCCGGGACTAGCTTCCTACGAGCAGTACTTC.